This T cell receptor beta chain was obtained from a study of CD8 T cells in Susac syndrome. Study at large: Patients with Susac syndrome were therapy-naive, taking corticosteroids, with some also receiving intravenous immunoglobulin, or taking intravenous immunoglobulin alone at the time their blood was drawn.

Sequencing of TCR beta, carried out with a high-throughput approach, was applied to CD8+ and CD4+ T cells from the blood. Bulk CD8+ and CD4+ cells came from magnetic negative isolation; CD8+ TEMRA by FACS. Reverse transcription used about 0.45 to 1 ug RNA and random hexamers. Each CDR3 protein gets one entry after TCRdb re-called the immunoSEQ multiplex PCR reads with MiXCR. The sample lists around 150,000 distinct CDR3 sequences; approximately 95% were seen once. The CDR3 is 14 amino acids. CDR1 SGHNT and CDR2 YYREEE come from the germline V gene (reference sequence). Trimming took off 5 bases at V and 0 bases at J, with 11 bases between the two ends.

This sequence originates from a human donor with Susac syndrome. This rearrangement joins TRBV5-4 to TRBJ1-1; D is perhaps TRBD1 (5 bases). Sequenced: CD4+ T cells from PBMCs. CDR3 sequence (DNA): TGTGCCAGCAGTCAGGACACCGTGAACACTGAAGCTTTCTTT. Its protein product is CASSQDTVNTEAFF.